The clone carrying this T cell receptor (beta chain) was counted ten times or more. No antigen is known for it. A TCRbeta library incorporating unique molecular identifiers was prepared. TCRdb reprocessed the PCR reads via MiXCR and lists one record per CDR3 protein. The table includes around 700,000 distinct CDR3 sequences, roughly 13% detected once. This record belongs to a study of T-cell reconstitution after alpha-beta-depleted transplantation in children. Whole-study findings and limits: Newly generated T cells supplied most T-cell counts and diversity one year post-transplant.

Trimming removed 4 bases from V and 1 base from J; junction bases left unmatched: 2. CDR3 length equals 15 residues. From germline, CDR1 is ENHRY and CDR2 SYGVKD. The J gene is TRBJ2-1, the V gene TRBV10-3; 9 nucleotides line up with TRBD2. The source was PBMCs, collected before TCRalphabeta/CD19-depleted stem cell transplant. The receptor comes from a girl under 10 years old with congenital amegakaryocytic thrombocytopenia, due to receive a stem cell transplant. In nucleotides, the CDR3 is TGTGCCATCAGTGGTGCGGGAGGGTCCTACAATGAGCAGTTCTTC. Encoded protein: CAISGAGGSYNEQFF.